Listed below are T cell receptor beta chains from one sample, sequenced in a study of shared clonotypes between healthy human individuals. Sequenced by immunoSEQ multiplex PCR; TCRdb stores in-frame clones only, minus some. The sample contains around 2,000,000 clones, 90% to 95% of which appear only once. The sequenced sample consisted of naive CD4+ T cells sorted from blood. The receptor source for this set is a man aged 18-30 years in good health. CDR3s include the opening cysteine and the closing phenylalanine or tryptophan. The order of the fields is CDR3 length, J gene, D gene, V gene, CDR3 DNA, CDR3 protein. A D gene is named only where the DNA matches it firmly.

length: 13
J: TRBJ2-7
D: NA
V: TRBV10-2
DNA: TGCGCCAGCAACCCCGCGCTCAGCTACGAGCAGTACTTC
CDR3: CASNPALSYEQYF

length: 13
J: TRBJ1-1
D: NA
V: TRBV10-3
DNA: TGTGCCATCAGGGACGGACCCACGGGTGAAGCTTTCTTT
CDR3: CAIRDGPTGEAFF

length: 10
J: TRBJ2-5
D: NA
V: TRBV10-3
DNA: TGTGCCATCGGGGAAGAGACCCAGTACTTC
CDR3: CAIGEETQYF

length: 12
J: TRBJ2-7
D: NA
V: TRBV2
DNA: TGCACCTCCATGGGGGATACCTACGAGCAGTACTTC
CDR3: CTSMGDTYEQYF

length: 12
J: TRBJ2-3
D: NA
V: TRBV10-3
DNA: TGTGCCATCAGTGCCTACACAGATACGCAGTATTTT
CDR3: CAISAYTDTQYF

length: 14
J: TRBJ2-7
D: NA
V: TRBV6-1
DNA: TGTGCCAGCAGTGAAGCGAGTGAGGTCGGCGAGCAGTACTTC
CDR3: CASSEASEVGEQYF

length: 14
J: TRBJ2-1
D: TRBD2
V: TRBV27
DNA: TGTGCCAGCACCAGTAGCGGGAGCATAGATGAGCAGTTCTTC
CDR3: CASTSSGSIDEQFF

length: 16
J: TRBJ2-3
D: NA
V: TRBV5-1
DNA: TGCGCCAGCAGCCGATCCGGGACCGTGGGCACAGATACGCAGTATTTT
CDR3: CASSRSGTVGTDTQYF

length: 19
J: TRBJ1-2
D: TRBD1
V: TRBV9
DNA: TGTGCCAGCAGCTTATCTACCGGGACAGGGGGCCTCCCTAACTATGGCTACACCTTC
CDR3: CASSLSTGTGGLPNYGYTF

length: 15
J: TRBJ1-5
D: NA
V: TRBV4-3
DNA: TGCGCCAGCAGCCAAGAACGCGACAGGAATCAGCCCCAGCATTTT
CDR3: CASSQERDRNQPQHF

length: 14
J: TRBJ1-2
D: NA
V: TRBV6-5
DNA: TGTGCCAGCAGTTACCAGGCAGCTAACTATGGCTACACCTTC
CDR3: CASSYQAANYGYTF

length: 13
J: TRBJ1-4
D: TRBD1
V: TRBV18
DNA: TGTGCCAGCTCACTTGGGACAGGTGAAAAACTGTTTTTT
CDR3: CASSLGTGEKLFF

length: 16
J: TRBJ2-7
D: TRBD2
V: TRBV6-1
DNA: TGTGCCAGCAGTGACCGGCGGGAGGTCGGGCGCTACGAGCAGTACTTC
CDR3: CASSDRREVGRYEQYF

length: 11
J: TRBJ2-2
D: NA
V: TRBV6-4
DNA: TGTGCCAGCAGTGGACGCGGGGAGCTGTTTTTT
CDR3: CASSGRGELFF

length: 18
J: TRBJ2-3
D: NA
V: TRBV4-1
DNA: TGCGCCAGCAGCCAAGCACTAGGGCGGGGGCCAAACACAGATACGCAGTATTTT
CDR3: CASSQALGRGPNTDTQYF

length: 15
J: TRBJ2-1
D: NA
V: TRBV6-1
DNA: TGTGCCAGCAGTGCCAGGAATCCTGGAAGCGATGAGCAGTTCTTC
CDR3: CASSARNPGSDEQFF

length: 17
J: TRBJ2-4
D: NA
V: TRBV19
DNA: TGTGCCAGTAGCACGGGGGGAGACAGGGTTGGGAAAAACATTCAGTACTTC
CDR3: CASSTGGDRVGKNIQYF

length: 11
J: TRBJ1-1
D: NA
V: TRBV6-1
DNA: TGTGCCAGCAGTGAATTAGGTGAAGCTTTCTTT
CDR3: CASSELGEAFF

length: 16
J: TRBJ1-5
D: NA
V: TRBV28
DNA: TGTGCCAGCAGCGCCACCGGGACACCTTTTCGACAGCCCCAGCATTTT
CDR3: CASSATGTPFRQPQHF